A selection of T cell receptor beta chains follows, all from one sample in a study of blood T cell repertoires in COVID-19. The data were produced by immunoSEQ multiplex PCR, yet TCRdb's version contains in-frame clones alone and is incomplete. The sample lists roughly 240,000 clones; around 86% were seen once. Sequences were obtained from peripheral blood. These receptors came from a woman under 40 who had recovered from COVID-19. The CDR3 runs from the conserved cysteine through the conserved F or W. The order of the fields is V gene, J gene, D gene, clone size, CDR3 DNA, CDR3 protein. D genes are given only for firm matches. Part of the rows lack a size; the others show once, few, many or a class for expanded clones.

v_call: TRBV5-4
j_call: TRBJ2-1
d_call: TRBD2
clone_size: .
cdr3_nt: TGTGCCAGCAGCCTAGCGGGCCCTACATACAATGAGCAGTTCTTC
cdr3_aa: CASSLAGPTYNEQFF

v_call: TRBV4-2
j_call: TRBJ2-3
d_call: TRBD2
clone_size: .
cdr3_nt: TGTGCCAGCAGCCATAGCGGGGGGGCCCATAGCACAGATACGCAGTATTTT
cdr3_aa: CASSHSGGAHSTDTQYF

v_call: TRBV11-1
j_call: TRBJ2-5
d_call: .
clone_size: .
cdr3_nt: TGTGCCAGCGGTGCCGGGACCCGGAGCGGGGAGACCCAGTACTTC
cdr3_aa: CASGAGTRSGETQYF

v_call: TRBV5-4
j_call: TRBJ2-3
d_call: .
clone_size: .
cdr3_nt: TGTGCCAGCAGCTTTGGGGCAGCATCCACAGATACGCAGTATTTT
cdr3_aa: CASSFGAASTDTQYF

v_call: TRBV5-1
j_call: TRBJ1-2
d_call: TRBD1
clone_size: .
cdr3_nt: TGCGCCAGCAGCCCGGGACAGGGCAACTATGGCTACACCTTC
cdr3_aa: CASSPGQGNYGYTF

v_call: TRBV5-1
j_call: TRBJ2-1
d_call: TRBD1
clone_size: .
cdr3_nt: TGCGCCAGCAGCACGGACAGGGGGAATGAGCAGTTCTTC
cdr3_aa: CASSTDRGNEQFF

v_call: TRBV1
j_call: TRBJ2-1
d_call: .
clone_size: .
cdr3_nt: TGCACCAGCAGGCGGCCAGGGGGGTTATACAATGAGCAGTTCTTC
cdr3_aa: CTSRRPGGLYNEQFF

v_call: TRBV21-1
j_call: TRBJ2-2
d_call: .
clone_size: once
cdr3_nt: TGTGCCAGCAGCAGAAAACGGGGGTTATCCGGGGAGCTGTTTTTT
cdr3_aa: CASSRKRGLSGELFF

v_call: TRBV5-5
j_call: TRBJ2-7
d_call: .
clone_size: .
cdr3_nt: TGTGCCAGCAGCTTAAAGGGGGAGCAGTACTTC
cdr3_aa: CASSLKGEQYF

v_call: TRBV13
j_call: TRBJ1-3
d_call: .
clone_size: .
cdr3_nt: TGTGCCAGCAGCGAGGGGGGGGCTGGAAACACCATATATTTT
cdr3_aa: CASSEGGAGNTIYF

v_call: TRBV10-3
j_call: TRBJ2-7
d_call: TRBD2
clone_size: .
cdr3_nt: TGTGCCATCAGTGTAGCGCTCGTGGGGGGGGGACTAGCGGGCCACGAGCAGTACTTC
cdr3_aa: CAISVALVGGGLAGHEQYF

v_call: TRBV13
j_call: TRBJ2-1
d_call: TRBD2
clone_size: .
cdr3_nt: TGTGCCAGCAGCTTAGCGGGGGGGCCCTCCAATGAGCAGTTCTTC
cdr3_aa: CASSLAGGPSNEQFF

v_call: TRBV9
j_call: TRBJ2-4
d_call: .
clone_size: .
cdr3_nt: TGTGCCAGCAGCGTAGCACTAGCCAAAAACATTCAGTACTTC
cdr3_aa: CASSVALAKNIQYF

v_call: TRBV11-2
j_call: TRBJ2-7
d_call: TRBD1
clone_size: .
cdr3_nt: TGTGCCAGCAGCACCCTGACAGGGGGCTTTTACGAGCAGTACTTC
cdr3_aa: CASSTLTGGFYEQYF

v_call: TRBV5-4
j_call: TRBJ2-3
d_call: TRBD2
clone_size: .
cdr3_nt: TGTGCCAGCAGTCCCCGGGGGGGCGGGGCAGATACGCAGTATTTT
cdr3_aa: CASSPRGGGADTQYF

v_call: TRBV24-1
j_call: TRBJ2-3
d_call: .
clone_size: .
cdr3_nt: TGTGCCACCAGTGACCCGACACGCTCGGATACGCAGTATTTT
cdr3_aa: CATSDPTRSDTQYF

v_call: TRBV10-2
j_call: TRBJ1-4
d_call: TRBD1
clone_size: .
cdr3_nt: TGCGCCAGCAGCCCGGGACAGCGGCCTGAAAAACTGTTTTTT
cdr3_aa: CASSPGQRPEKLFF

v_call: TRBV19
j_call: TRBJ2-3
d_call: .
clone_size: .
cdr3_nt: TGTGCCAGCACCGGAGTCACAGATACGCAGTATTTT
cdr3_aa: CASTGVTDTQYF

v_call: TRBV7-9
j_call: TRBJ1-5
d_call: .
clone_size: .
cdr3_nt: TGTGCCAGCAGCTTGAGAGGAGATAGCAATCAGCCCCAGCATTTT
cdr3_aa: CASSLRGDSNQPQHF

v_call: TRBV2
j_call: TRBJ1-2
d_call: .
clone_size: once
cdr3_nt: TGTGCCAGCAGACTAATCGACGGTGACTATGGCTACACCTTC
cdr3_aa: CASRLIDGDYGYTF

v_call: TRBV5-6
j_call: TRBJ2-7
d_call: TRBD2
clone_size: .
cdr3_nt: TGTGCCAGCAGCGGACGGACTAGCGGGGGGGCCTACGAGCAGTACTTC
cdr3_aa: CASSGRTSGGAYEQYF

v_call: TRBV5-6
j_call: TRBJ2-5
d_call: .
clone_size: .
cdr3_nt: TGTGCCAGCAGCTTGGTTTTACGCAGCGAAGAGACCCAGTACTTC
cdr3_aa: CASSLVLRSEETQYF

v_call: TRBV7-9
j_call: TRBJ1-2
d_call: .
clone_size: .
cdr3_nt: TGTGCCAGCAGCTTAGGAGAGGGTAACTATGGCTACACCTTC
cdr3_aa: CASSLGEGNYGYTF

v_call: TRBV5-1
j_call: TRBJ2-7
d_call: TRBD1
clone_size: few
cdr3_nt: TGCGCCAGCAGCATAGGACAGGGCCGCGAGCAGTACTTC
cdr3_aa: CASSIGQGREQYF

v_call: TRBV14
j_call: TRBJ2-2
d_call: TRBD2
clone_size: few
cdr3_nt: TGTGCCAGCAGCGCCACTAGCGGGGAGATGCGGGGCACCGGGGAGCTGTTTTTT
cdr3_aa: CASSATSGEMRGTGELFF

v_call: TRBV6-1
j_call: TRBJ2-4
d_call: TRBD2
clone_size: .
cdr3_nt: TGTGCCAGCAGTGAATCTAGCGGGGATGATATTCAGTACTTC
cdr3_aa: CASSESSGDDIQYF

v_call: TRBV11-2
j_call: TRBJ1-1
d_call: .
clone_size: .
cdr3_nt: TGTGCCAGCAGCTTAGATCCGGCCAGGGTAACTGAAGCTTTCTTT
cdr3_aa: CASSLDPARVTEAFF

v_call: TRBV3-1/TRBV3-2
j_call: TRBJ2-5
d_call: .
clone_size: .
cdr3_nt: TGTGCCAGCAGCCAAGAACCCAGGAGGCAGACCCAGTACTTC
cdr3_aa: CASSQEPRRQTQYF

v_call: TRBV27
j_call: TRBJ1-5
d_call: TRBD1
clone_size: few
cdr3_nt: TGTGCCAGCAGTCCATCACAGGGGACTCAGCCCCAGCATTTT
cdr3_aa: CASSPSQGTQPQHF

v_call: TRBV3-1/TRBV3-2
j_call: TRBJ1-1
d_call: .
clone_size: .
cdr3_nt: TGTGCCAGCAGCCAGGTGAACATGAACACTGAAGCTTTCTTT
cdr3_aa: CASSQVNMNTEAFF

v_call: TRBV7-9
j_call: TRBJ2-3
d_call: TRBD1
clone_size: .
cdr3_nt: TGTGCCAGCAGCTTTCAGGGGGCCGAGATCGCAGATACGCAGTATTTT
cdr3_aa: CASSFQGAEIADTQYF

v_call: TRBV20-1
j_call: TRBJ2-5
d_call: .
clone_size: .
cdr3_nt: TGCAGTGCTAGTTTCCGCCAAGAGACCCAGTACTTC
cdr3_aa: CSASFRQETQYF

v_call: TRBV7-9
j_call: TRBJ2-2
d_call: TRBD1
clone_size: .
cdr3_nt: TGTGCCACCGCCCAGGGGGCTCTTTCCGGGGAGCTGTTTTTT
cdr3_aa: CATAQGALSGELFF

v_call: TRBV19
j_call: TRBJ2-5
d_call: .
clone_size: .
cdr3_nt: TGTGCCAGTAGGATCGACAGAGGAGAGACCCAGTACTTC
cdr3_aa: CASRIDRGETQYF

v_call: TRBV5-6
j_call: TRBJ2-1
d_call: .
clone_size: .
cdr3_nt: TGTGCCAGCGCCGTGGGCCCCAACAATGAGCAGTTCTTC
cdr3_aa: CASAVGPNNEQFF

v_call: TRBV14
j_call: TRBJ2-3
d_call: .
clone_size: .
cdr3_nt: TGTGCCAGCAGCCACCTGGGCAGCACAGATACGCAGTATTTT
cdr3_aa: CASSHLGSTDTQYF

v_call: TRBV6-5
j_call: TRBJ1-5
d_call: .
clone_size: .
cdr3_nt: TGTGCCAGCAGTCAGCGTCGTAGCAATCAGCCCCAGCATTTT
cdr3_aa: CASSQRRSNQPQHF

v_call: TRBV29-1
j_call: TRBJ2-5
d_call: TRBD1
clone_size: .
cdr3_nt: TGCAGCTCTGGACAGGGTTGGCAAGAGACCCAGTACTTC
cdr3_aa: CSSGQGWQETQYF

v_call: TRBV7-8
j_call: TRBJ1-2
d_call: .
clone_size: .
cdr3_nt: TGTGCCAGCAGTCGCGGGGCTAACTATGGCTACACCTTC
cdr3_aa: CASSRGANYGYTF

v_call: TRBV7-3
j_call: TRBJ1-2
d_call: TRBD1
clone_size: .
cdr3_nt: TGTGCCAGCAGCTTACAGGGACAGGGGGCTTTTGGCTACACCTTC
cdr3_aa: CASSLQGQGAFGYTF

v_call: TRBV9
j_call: TRBJ1-5
d_call: .
clone_size: .
cdr3_nt: TGTGCCAGCAGCCCCAGGGGCGATCAGCCCCAGCATTTT
cdr3_aa: CASSPRGDQPQHF

v_call: TRBV2
j_call: TRBJ2-1
d_call: TRBD2
clone_size: .
cdr3_nt: TGTGCCAGCAAGGCGGGGGGGCCTATAAATGAGCAGTTCTTC
cdr3_aa: CASKAGGPINEQFF

v_call: TRBV27
j_call: TRBJ1-6
d_call: .
clone_size: .
cdr3_nt: TGTGCCAGCAGTTCCCTTAGTGACTCCTATAATTCACCCCTCCACTTT
cdr3_aa: CASSSLSDSYNSPLHF

v_call: TRBV29-1
j_call: TRBJ2-7
d_call: .
clone_size: .
cdr3_nt: TGCAGCGTTCGGACGAACCAGGGCCCCTACGAGCAGTACTTC
cdr3_aa: CSVRTNQGPYEQYF

v_call: TRBV10-3
j_call: TRBJ2-7
d_call: .
clone_size: .
cdr3_nt: TGTGCCATCAGGGGATCAGGGAAGGGCGAGCAGTACTTC
cdr3_aa: CAIRGSGKGEQYF

v_call: TRBV6-5
j_call: TRBJ2-2
d_call: .
clone_size: .
cdr3_nt: TGTGCCAGCAGCGTTGTTGTCACCGGGGAGCTGTTTTTT
cdr3_aa: CASSVVVTGELFF

v_call: TRBV2
j_call: TRBJ1-1
d_call: .
clone_size: .
cdr3_nt: TGTGCCAGCAGTGATGTCAGTAACACTGAAGCTTTCTTT
cdr3_aa: CASSDVSNTEAFF

v_call: TRBV2
j_call: TRBJ2-5
d_call: .
clone_size: .
cdr3_nt: TGTGCCAGCACCGGGGTACAAGAGACCCAGTACTTC
cdr3_aa: CASTGVQETQYF

v_call: TRBV5-1
j_call: TRBJ2-1
d_call: .
clone_size: .
cdr3_nt: TGCGCCAGCAGTCCTTCTTTGACAAGGCACAATGAGCAGTTCTTC
cdr3_aa: CASSPSLTRHNEQFF

v_call: TRBV7-3
j_call: TRBJ2-5
d_call: TRBD1
clone_size: .
cdr3_nt: TGTGCCAGCAGCTTACGGTCAGGGGGCCAAGAGACCCAGTACTTC
cdr3_aa: CASSLRSGGQETQYF

v_call: TRBV6-5
j_call: TRBJ2-3
d_call: TRBD2
clone_size: .
cdr3_nt: TGTGCCAGCAGTTACGGCGGGGGGAATCTAGATACGCAGTATTTT
cdr3_aa: CASSYGGGNLDTQYF

v_call: TRBV4-2
j_call: TRBJ2-5
d_call: TRBD2
clone_size: .
cdr3_nt: TGTGCCAGCAGCCAAGAAGGGGTAGTTGGACTAGCGGGGGGGCCGGCGGAGACCCAGTACTTC
cdr3_aa: CASSQEGVVGLAGGPAETQYF

v_call: TRBV18
j_call: TRBJ1-3
d_call: .
clone_size: .
cdr3_nt: TGTGCCAGCTCCTCGCAGGGCAGTGGAAACACCATATATTTT
cdr3_aa: CASSSQGSGNTIYF

v_call: TRBV12-3/TRBV12-4
j_call: TRBJ2-1
d_call: .
clone_size: .
cdr3_nt: TGTGCCAGCAGTCAAGGGGACAATGAGCAGTTCTTC
cdr3_aa: CASSQGDNEQFF

v_call: TRBV12-5
j_call: TRBJ2-1
d_call: .
clone_size: .
cdr3_nt: TGTGCTAGTGGTTTGGCGGGGGTTTCGCATGTGAATGAGCAGTTCTTC
cdr3_aa: CASGLAGVSHVNEQFF

v_call: TRBV9
j_call: TRBJ2-1
d_call: .
clone_size: .
cdr3_nt: TGTGCCAGCAGCGTAGCTGCGGGGTCCTCCTACAATGAGCAGTTCTTC
cdr3_aa: CASSVAAGSSYNEQFF

v_call: TRBV13
j_call: TRBJ1-6
d_call: TRBD1
clone_size: .
cdr3_nt: TGTGCCAGCAGCTTAGGACCGGGACAGGGCGATTTCTCGAAGATCGGGGATTCACCCCTCCACTTT
cdr3_aa: CASSLGPGQGDFSKIGDSPLHF